One sample yielded the 22 T cell receptor beta chains listed below, sequenced in a study of identical twins. TCRdb re-analysed the 5' RACE reads in MiXCR, keeping a single row per CDR3 protein. Altogether 550,000 to 700,000 distinct CDR3 sequences are present, 21% being singletons, with the ten largest covering over 4%. These data were likewise used in another study, on T cells expressing NK-cell markers.

Sequencing was performed on PBMCs. The receptors were sampled from a woman aged 18-30 years in good health.

The V call is TRBV20-1, the J call TRBJ2-3, with 7 bases aligning to TRBD2. Per germline, CDR1 DFQATT and CDR2 SNEGSKA (reference sequence). The CDR3 is 12 amino acids. The V and J ends lost 6 bases and 2 bases, in that order; junction bases with no gene match: 2. As DNA, the CDR3 is TGCAGTGCCCAGCGGGACACAGATACGCAGTATTTT. Residues: CSAQRDTDTQYF.

This clonotype was seen ten or more times. V gene TRBV6-1 combines with J gene TRBJ1-3, with 12 bases identical to TRBD1. The CDR3 is made up of 19 amino acids. The germline V gene encodes CDR1 MNHNS and CDR2 SASEGT. Trimming took 2 bases from V and 0 from J; bases not matched to a gene: 8. The DNA of the CDR3 is TGTGCCAGCAGTGAATGGGCCGGGACAGGGGGCCTCTCTGGAAACACCATATATTTT. Amino acid sequence: CASSEWAGTGGLSGNTIYF.

This clonotype was seen at least ten times. V usage is TRBV20-1 and J usage is TRBJ1-2; the match to TRBD1 covers 8 bases. This CDR3 comprises 13 residues. From germline, CDR1 is DFQATT and CDR2 SNEGSKA (reference sequence). V was pared by 6 bases and J by 8 bases, with 11 bases of the junction left unmatched. The CDR3 coding sequence is TGCAGTGCCCCCGTGACAGGGGAAGAGGGCTACACCTTC. Protein: CSAPVTGEEGYTF.

The chain joins TRBV7-8 to TRBJ2-1, with D possibly TRBD2 on 6 matching bases. V lost 1 base, J lost 9 bases, and 13 bases lay in between. There are 14 residues in the CDR3. The germline V gene has CDR1 SGHVS and CDR2 FQNEAQ. The CDR3 region has the DNA TGTGCCAGCAGCTTAGTCCCGGGGGTGGGTGAGCAGTTCTTC. It codes for CASSLVPGVGEQFF. The full variable domain, with the rest looked up from reference TRBV7-8 and TRBJ2-1, is GAGVSQSPRYKVAKRGQDVALRCDPISGHVSLFWYQQALGQGPEFLTYFQNEAQLDKSGLPSDRFFAERPEGSVSTLKIQRTQQEDSAVYLCASSLVPGVGEQFFGPGTRLTVL.

The genes are TRBV7-9 and TRBJ2-1; D uncertain. Germline CDR1 reads SEHNR; CDR2 reads FQNEAQ (reference sequence). Trimming left V 5 bases short and J 6 bases short, with 11 bases between. This CDR3 contains 13 residues. This CDR3 reads CASSPTSLNEQFF. Written as DNA, the CDR3 is TGTGCCAGCAGCCCGACGAGTCTCAATGAGCAGTTCTTC.

The chain joins TRBV6-1 to TRBJ2-7, with 9 bases identical to TRBD1. The CDR3 totals 14 residues. The trim removed 6 bases at V and 3 bases at J, leaving 6 bases unmatched. In germline, CDR1 is MNHNS, CDR2 SASEGT. The CDR3 region is CASRPLDRGYEQYF. The DNA for the CDR3 is TGTGCCAGCAGACCCTTGGACAGGGGCTACGAGCAGTACTTC.

The chain links TRBV16 to TRBJ2-7; unclear D gene. Trimming took 0 bases from V and 6 from J, leaving 6 bases between them. The CDR3 has 12 amino acids. Germline V gene sequence: CDR1 KGHSY, CDR2 FQNENV. The chain's CDR3 is CASSQSRIEQYF. CDR3 nucleotide sequence: TGTGCCAGCAGCCAATCTCGGATCGAGCAGTACTTC.

This clonotype has ten or more counts. The rearrangement joins TRBV7-2 to TRBJ2-3, with 12 bases matching TRBD2. The CDR3 runs 16 residues. Germline V lookup: CDR1 SGHTA, CDR2 FQGNSA. J lost 2 bases, V lost 5 bases, and 5 bases had no gene match. DNA of the CDR3: TGTGCCAGCAGCGAAGGACTAGCGGGAACCACAGATACGCAGTATTTT. This encodes CASSEGLAGTTDTQYF.

V is TRBV9 and J is TRBJ2-5; 14 bases line up with TRBD2. The junction had 4 bases not matched to a gene; V was cut back by 5 bases and J by 4 bases. In germline, CDR1 is SGDLS, CDR2 YYNGEE. This CDR3 is 15 amino acids long. The CDR3 loop reads CASSGTSGRLETQYF. The DNA of the CDR3 is TGTGCCAGCAGTGGGACTAGCGGGAGATTAGAGACCCAGTACTTC.

This clonotype was picked up a small number of times. The chain combines TRBV7-6 with TRBJ2-7, with 7 positions matching TRBD2. CDR3 size: 15 residues. V was pared by 1 base and J by 1 base, with 4 bases of the junction left unmatched. Per the germline V gene, CDR1 is SGHVS and CDR2 is FNYEAQ. The CDR3 here is CASSLEAGKSYEQYF. CDR3 coding DNA: TGTGCCAGCAGCTTAGAAGCGGGGAAATCCTACGAGCAGTACTTC.

The CDR3 nucleotides are TGTGCCTGGAGTGTACGGGACAATGAGCAGTTCTTC. It encodes CAWSVRDNEQFF. V and J are TRBV30 and TRBJ2-1, with D unresolved. Germline CDR1 is GTSNPN and CDR2 is SVGIG (reference sequence). The germline V and J ends were trimmed by 0 bases and 5 bases, with 5 bases remaining between them. The CDR3 contains 12 residues.

This clonotype has only a few counts. The chain uses TRBV20-1 and TRBJ2-3; D is undetermined. V gave up 3 bases and J gave up 4 bases, with 8 bases separating them. The CDR3 covers 12 residues. The V gene's germline CDR1 is DFQATT and CDR2 SNEGSKA (reference sequence). The CDR3 region is CSARVFSDTQYF. CDR3 sequence (DNA): TGCAGTGCTAGGGTATTTTCAGATACGCAGTATTTT.

This chain joins TRBV7-2 and TRBJ2-5, with D unresolved. V was trimmed by 2 bases and J by 10 bases, leaving 8 bases between them. The CDR3 runs to 11 residues. CDR1 SGHTA and CDR2 FQGNSA come from the germline V gene. The DNA for the CDR3 is TGTGCCAGCAGCTTACAAGCAATCCAGTACTTC. Its protein product is CASSLQAIQYF.

V gene TRBV19 combines with J gene TRBJ2-1; tentatively, D is TRBD1 (5 bases). The CDR3 has 13 amino acids. Trimming took 3 bases from V and 9 from J, leaving 12 bases between them. Germline CDR1 LNHDA, CDR2 SQIVND (reference sequence). CDR3 residues: CASSILQVSEQFF. For the CDR3, the DNA is TGTGCCAGTAGTATTTTACAGGTTAGTGAGCAGTTCTTC.

This clonotype was seen a handful of times. CDR3 protein: CASSSGAYYEQYF. The DNA for the CDR3 is TGTGCCAGCAGCTCCGGGGCTTACTACGAGCAGTACTTC. The gene calls are TRBV12-3 or TRBV12-4 and TRBJ2-7; D possibly matches TRBD1 or TRBD2 (5 bases each). The CDR3 extends over 13 amino acids. V dropped 6 bases and J dropped 3 bases, with 12 bases sitting between them.

This clonotype has just a few counts. The V gene is TRBV6-5, the J gene TRBJ1-6, with a weak D call TRBD1 (5 bases). The CDR3 loop spans 15 amino acids. CDR1 is MNHEY, CDR2 SVGAGI, per germline. V dropped 6 bases and J dropped 8 bases, with 17 bases sitting between them. Here the CDR3 reads CASSYRQRGDSPLHF. The CDR3 DNA follows: TGTGCCAGCAGCTATAGACAGCGAGGGGATTCACCCCTCCACTTT.

This rearrangement joins TRBV18 to TRBJ2-1, with TRBD2 as a possible D gene (6 bases). CDR3 length: 14 residues. Trimming cost V 0 bases and J 5 bases, with 8 bases left between them. Per the germline V gene, CDR1 is KGHSH and CDR2 is LQKENI. The CDR3: CASSPPGTHNEQFF. CDR3 sequence (DNA): TGTGCCAGCTCACCACCCGGGACTCACAATGAGCAGTTCTTC. The full variable domain, in which reference TRBV18 and TRBJ2-1 provide the parts outside the CDR3, is NAGVMQNPRHLVRRRGQEARLRCSPMKGHSHVYWYRQLPEEGLKFMVYLQKENIIDESGMPKERFSAEFPKEGPSILRIQQVVRGDSAAYFCASSPPGTHNEQFFGPGTRLTVL.

The rearrangement uses TRBV12-3 or TRBV12-4 and TRBJ2-1; 7 bases fit TRBD2. The CDR3 covers 15 residues. With 5 bases clipped from V and 3 bases from J, the junction kept 7 bases outside the gene matches. The CDR3 coding sequence is TGTGCCAGCAGTCACCCTAGCGGATACTACAATGAGCAGTTCTTC. Encoded protein: CASSHPSGYYNEQFF.

The chain carries TRBV11-3 and TRBJ2-3; 7 bases line up with TRBD1. The CDR3 has 15 amino acids. Trimming cost V 8 bases and J 6 bases; bases outside gene matches: 14. The V gene's germline CDR1 is SGHNT and CDR2 YENEEA. In DNA, the CDR3 is TGTGCCAGCCGTTCCCGGTTAGGGGGCGCCGATACGCAGTATTTT. Amino acids: CASRSRLGGADTQYF.

The genes are TRBV24-1 and TRBJ2-3; D is possibly TRBD1 or TRBD2 (5 bases each). The germline V gene encodes CDR1 KGHDR and CDR2 SFDVKD. V was clipped by 4 bases and J by 0 bases, with 7 bases between them. This CDR3 region has 14 residues. CDR3 DNA sequence: TGTGCCACCAGTGACTGGGACAGCACAGATACGCAGTATTTT. As protein: CATSDWDSTDTQYF.

This clonotype was seen more than once but under ten times. In nucleotides, the CDR3 is TGCAGTTCTCGGGCGGACTATGGCTACACCTTC. Protein: CSSRADYGYTF. The rearrangement links TRBV20-1 to TRBJ1-2; D call uncertain. Germline loops: CDR1 DFQATT, CDR2 SNEGSKA (reference sequence). V shed 8 bases and J shed 3 bases, with 10 bases lying between them. This CDR3 has 11 residues.

On this clonotype: This clone may be a read error of a much larger clone one base away. The chain couples TRBV10-3 to TRBJ2-5; TRBD1 might be the D (5 bases). V lost 5 bases, J lost 3 bases, and 25 bases lay in between. The CDR3 has 18 amino acids. Germline values: CDR1 ENHRY, CDR2 SYGVKD. CDR3 residues: CAISLGVFGVSPEETQYF. The DNA for the CDR3 is TGTGCCATCAGTCTAGGGGTTTTTGGGGTCAGCCCTGAAGAGACCCAGTACTTC.